Given below is one T cell receptor beta chain in context. The data were taken from a study of blood T cell repertoires in COVID-19. Study at large: T cells, B-cell-depleted T cells, or PBMCs supplied cDNA or gDNA.

This CDR3 has 12 amino acids. Trimming cost V 4 bases and J 3 bases, with 8 bases left between them. In germline, CDR1 is SGHTS, CDR2 YDEGEE. Original processing methods: The authors estimated nucleated cell counts from reference gene primer amplification. Assay used: immunoSEQ multiplex PCR; TCRdb lists only in-frame clones, some missing. From that table come the V and J calls and clone size; the DNA was used to work out D and trimming. The sample yields 100,000 to 150,000 clones, around 90% seen once. The TCR comes from a woman aged 60 to 75 with COVID-19, enrolled during active disease. Source material: peripheral blood. The V gene is TRBV5-8, the J gene TRBJ2-7; possible D gene TRBD1, 6 bases. The CDR3 DNA sequence: TGTGCCAGCAGCGCCAGGGGCTACGAGCAGTACTTC. Protein product: CASSARGYEQYF.